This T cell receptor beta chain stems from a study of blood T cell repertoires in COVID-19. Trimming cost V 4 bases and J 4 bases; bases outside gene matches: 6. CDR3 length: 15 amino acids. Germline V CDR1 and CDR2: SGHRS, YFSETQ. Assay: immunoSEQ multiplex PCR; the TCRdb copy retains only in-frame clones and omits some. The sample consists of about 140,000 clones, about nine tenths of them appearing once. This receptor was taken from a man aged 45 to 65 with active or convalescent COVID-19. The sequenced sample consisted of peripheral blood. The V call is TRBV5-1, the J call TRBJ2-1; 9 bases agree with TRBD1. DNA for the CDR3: TGCGCCAGCAGCCGGGGGACAGGGCCTTACAATGAGCAGTTCTTC. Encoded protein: CASSRGTGPYNEQFF.